Listed here are 5 T cell receptor beta chains from one sample, sequenced in a study of T cell repertoires in cytomegalovirus infection. TCRdb re-analysed the reads in MiXCR, keeping a single row per CDR3 protein. Of roughly 720,000 distinct CDR3 sequences in the sample, approximately 34% were seen once. The sequenced material came from PBMCs. The receptors come from a human donor in good health (CMV status not recorded). Some clones in this sample may be carry-over from other donors' samples.

This clonotype has more than one count but fewer than ten. The chain couples TRBV19 to TRBJ2-1, with D possibly matching TRBD1 (5 bases). Germline V gene lookup returns CDR1 LNHDA and CDR2 SQIVND (reference sequence). The V gene lost 5 bases and the J gene lost 0 bases, with 14 bases spanning the gap. The CDR3 spans 16 residues. In DNA, the CDR3 is TGTGCCAGTAGTTCCCGACAGCACCTCTCCTACAATGAGCAGTTCTTC. It codes for CASSSRQHLSYNEQFF.

The chain joins TRBV20-1 to TRBJ2-3; 11 bases are a match to TRBD2. CDR3 length: 15 amino acids. The ends lost 6 bases at V and 0 bases at J; junction bases unmatched: 5. The germline V gene encodes CDR1 DFQATT and CDR2 SNEGSKA (reference sequence). Here the CDR3 reads CSASGTSGSTDTQYF. CDR3 in DNA: TGCAGTGCCTCCGGGACTAGCGGTAGCACAGATACGCAGTATTTT.

The V gene is TRBV5-6, the J gene TRBJ1-4; 10 bases line up with TRBD1. CDR3 length: 18 residues. V was pared by 0 bases and J by 0 bases, with 5 bases of the junction left unmatched. The germline CDR1 and CDR2 sequences are SGHDT and YYEEEE. CDR3 DNA: TGTGCCAGCAGCTTGGCCCCCGGGACAGGGGCAACTAATGAAAAACTGTTTTTT. Its protein product is CASSLAPGTGATNEKLFF.

The chain couples TRBV5-5 to TRBJ2-3; D gene uncertain. The CDR3 runs 12 residues. V was trimmed by 1 base and J by 3 bases, leaving 3 bases between them. Germline CDR1 and CDR2: SGHKS and YYEKEE (reference sequence). CDR3 bases: TGTGCCAGCAGCTTGTGGACAGATACGCAGTATTTT. This gives the protein CASSLWTDTQYF.

The chain employs TRBV5-6 and TRBJ1-2; a possible D gene is TRBD1 (6 bases). Germline CDR1 and CDR2: SGHDT and YYEEEE. With 4 bases removed from V and 7 bases from J, the gap between germline ends came to 17 bases. The CDR3 is made up of 14 amino acids. The CDR3 is CASSPTPGDAGYTF. DNA of the CDR3: TGTGCCAGCAGCCCCACCCCAGGGGATGCTGGCTACACCTTC.